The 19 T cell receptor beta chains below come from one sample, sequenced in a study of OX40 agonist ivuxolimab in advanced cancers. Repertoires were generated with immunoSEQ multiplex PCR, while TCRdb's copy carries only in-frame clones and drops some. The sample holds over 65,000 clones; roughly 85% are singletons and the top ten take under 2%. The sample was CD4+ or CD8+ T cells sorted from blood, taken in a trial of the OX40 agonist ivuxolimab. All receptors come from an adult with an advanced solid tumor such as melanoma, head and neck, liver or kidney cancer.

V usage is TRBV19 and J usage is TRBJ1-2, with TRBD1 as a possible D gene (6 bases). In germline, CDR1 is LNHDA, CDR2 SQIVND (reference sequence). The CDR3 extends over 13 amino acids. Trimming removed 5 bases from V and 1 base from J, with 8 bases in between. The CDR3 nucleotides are TGTGCCAGTAGTCGACAGGTTAACTATGGCTACACCTTC. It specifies CASSRQVNYGYTF.

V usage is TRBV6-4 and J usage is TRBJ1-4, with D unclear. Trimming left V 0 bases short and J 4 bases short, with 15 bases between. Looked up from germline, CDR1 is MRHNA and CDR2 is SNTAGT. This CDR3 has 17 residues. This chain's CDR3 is CASSDSRVAAGNEKLFF. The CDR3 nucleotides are TGTGCCAGCAGTGACTCCCGAGTAGCTGCAGGTAATGAAAAACTGTTTTTT.

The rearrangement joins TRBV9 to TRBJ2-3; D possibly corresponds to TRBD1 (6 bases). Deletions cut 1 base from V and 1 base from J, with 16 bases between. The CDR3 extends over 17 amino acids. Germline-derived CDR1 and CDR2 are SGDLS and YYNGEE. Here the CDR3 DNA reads TGTGCCAGCAGCGTACGGCAGACAGGTTGGGGCACAGATACGCAGTATTTT. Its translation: CASSVRQTGWGTDTQYF.

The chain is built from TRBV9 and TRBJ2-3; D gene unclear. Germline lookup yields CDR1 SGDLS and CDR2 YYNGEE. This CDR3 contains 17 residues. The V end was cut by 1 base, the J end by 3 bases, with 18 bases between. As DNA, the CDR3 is TGTGCCAGCAGCGTATCCCCAACAGCTCTAGGGACAGATACGCAGTATTTT. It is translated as CASSVSPTALGTDTQYF.

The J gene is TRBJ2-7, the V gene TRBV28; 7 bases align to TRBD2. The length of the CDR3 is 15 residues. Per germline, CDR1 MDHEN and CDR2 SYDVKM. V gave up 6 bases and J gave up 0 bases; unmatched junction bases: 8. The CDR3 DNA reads TGTGCCAGCAGGGCCCCGGGAGGTCGCTCCTACGAGCAGTACTTC. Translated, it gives CASRAPGGRSYEQYF.

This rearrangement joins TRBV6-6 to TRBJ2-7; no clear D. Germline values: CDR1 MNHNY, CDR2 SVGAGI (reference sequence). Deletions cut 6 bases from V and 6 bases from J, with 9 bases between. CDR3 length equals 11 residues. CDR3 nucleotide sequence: TGTGCCAGCAGGGGTTTGGGCGAGCAGTACTTC. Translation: CASRGLGEQYF.

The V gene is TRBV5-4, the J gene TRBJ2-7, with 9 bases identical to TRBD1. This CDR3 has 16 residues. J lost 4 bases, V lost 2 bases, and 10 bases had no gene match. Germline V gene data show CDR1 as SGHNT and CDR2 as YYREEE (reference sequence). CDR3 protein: CASSLATGGKGYEQYF. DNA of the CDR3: TGTGCCAGCAGCTTAGCCACAGGGGGCAAAGGGTACGAGCAGTACTTC.

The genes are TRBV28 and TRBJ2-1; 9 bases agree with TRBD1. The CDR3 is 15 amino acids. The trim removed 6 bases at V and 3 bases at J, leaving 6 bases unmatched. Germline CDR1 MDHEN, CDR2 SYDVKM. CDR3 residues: CASSSGTGNYNEQFF. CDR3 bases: TGTGCCAGCAGCTCCGGGACAGGGAACTACAATGAGCAGTTCTTC.

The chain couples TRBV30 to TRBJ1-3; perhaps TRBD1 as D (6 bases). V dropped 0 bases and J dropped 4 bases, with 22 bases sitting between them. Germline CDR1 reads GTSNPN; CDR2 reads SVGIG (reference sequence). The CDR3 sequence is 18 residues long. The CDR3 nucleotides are TGTGCCTGGAGTGTCCGTAGGGGGACTGGCTTGGGAGGAAACACCATATATTTT. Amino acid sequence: CAWSVRRGTGLGGNTIYF.

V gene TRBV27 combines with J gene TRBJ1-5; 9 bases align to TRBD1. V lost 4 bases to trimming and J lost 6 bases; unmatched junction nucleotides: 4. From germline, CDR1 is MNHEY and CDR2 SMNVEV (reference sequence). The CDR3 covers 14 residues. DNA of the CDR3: TGTGCCAGCAGTTCGGGACAGGGTGTTCAGCCCCAGCATTTT. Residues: CASSSGQGVQPQHF.

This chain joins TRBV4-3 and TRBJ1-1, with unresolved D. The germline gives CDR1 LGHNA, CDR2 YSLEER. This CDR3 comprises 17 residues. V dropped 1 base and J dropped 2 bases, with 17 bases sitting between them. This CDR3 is CASSQGLRSPVNTEAFF. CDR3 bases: TGCGCCAGCAGCCAAGGGCTCCGGTCACCAGTTAACACTGAAGCTTTCTTT.

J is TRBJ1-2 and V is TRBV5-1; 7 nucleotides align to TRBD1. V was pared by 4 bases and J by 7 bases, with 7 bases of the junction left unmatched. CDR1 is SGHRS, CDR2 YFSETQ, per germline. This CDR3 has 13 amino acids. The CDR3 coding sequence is TGCGCCAGCAGCGCACAGGGGTTGATTGGCTACACCTTC. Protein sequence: CASSAQGLIGYTF.

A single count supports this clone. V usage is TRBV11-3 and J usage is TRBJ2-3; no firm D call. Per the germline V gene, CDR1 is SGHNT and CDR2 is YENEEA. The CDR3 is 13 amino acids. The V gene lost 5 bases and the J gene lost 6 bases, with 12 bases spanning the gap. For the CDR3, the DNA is TGTGCCAGCAGCAGATATCAGACGGATACGCAGTATTTT. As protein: CASSRYQTDTQYF.

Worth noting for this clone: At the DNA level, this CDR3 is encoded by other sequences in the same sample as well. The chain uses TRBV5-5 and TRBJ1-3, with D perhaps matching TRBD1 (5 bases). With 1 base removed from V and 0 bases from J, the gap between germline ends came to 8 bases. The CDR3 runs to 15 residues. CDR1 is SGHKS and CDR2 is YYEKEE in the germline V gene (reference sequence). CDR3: CASSLRGTSGNTIYF. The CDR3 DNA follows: TGTGCCAGCAGCTTGCGAGGGACCTCTGGAAACACCATATATTTT.

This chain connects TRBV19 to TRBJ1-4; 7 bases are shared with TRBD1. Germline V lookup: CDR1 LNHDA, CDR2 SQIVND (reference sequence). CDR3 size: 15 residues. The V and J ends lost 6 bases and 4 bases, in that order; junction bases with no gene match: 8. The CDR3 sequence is CASSPLTGINEKLFF. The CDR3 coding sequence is TGTGCCAGTAGCCCTTTGACAGGGATTAATGAAAAACTGTTTTTT. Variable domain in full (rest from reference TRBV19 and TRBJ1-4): DGGITQSPKYLFRKEGQNVTLSCEQNLNHDAMYWYRQDPGQGLRLIYYSQIVNDFQKGDIAEGYSVSREKKESFPLTVTSAQKNPTAFYLCASSPLTGINEKLFFGSGTQLSVL.

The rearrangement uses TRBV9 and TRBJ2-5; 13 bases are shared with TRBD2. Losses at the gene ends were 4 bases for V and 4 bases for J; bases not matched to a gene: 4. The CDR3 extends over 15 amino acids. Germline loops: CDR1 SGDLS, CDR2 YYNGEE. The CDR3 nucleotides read TGTGCCAGCAGCTCAGGACTAGCGGGGGTAGAGACCCAGTACTTC. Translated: CASSSGLAGVETQYF.

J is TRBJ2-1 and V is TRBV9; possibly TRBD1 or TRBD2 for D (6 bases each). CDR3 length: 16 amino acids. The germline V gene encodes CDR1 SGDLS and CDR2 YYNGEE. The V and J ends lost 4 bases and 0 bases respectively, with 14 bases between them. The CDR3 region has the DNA TGTGCCAGCAGCCCCGGGGGCTCCAGCTCCTACAATGAGCAGTTCTTC. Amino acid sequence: CASSPGGSSSYNEQFF.

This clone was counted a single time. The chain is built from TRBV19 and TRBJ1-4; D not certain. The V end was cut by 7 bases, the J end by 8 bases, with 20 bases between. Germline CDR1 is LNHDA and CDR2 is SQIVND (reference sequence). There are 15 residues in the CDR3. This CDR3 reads CASTYSYGLGEKLFF. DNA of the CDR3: TGTGCCAGTACCTACTCCTATGGCCTAGGGGAAAAACTGTTTTTT. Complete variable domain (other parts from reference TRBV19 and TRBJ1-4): DGGITQSPKYLFRKEGQNVTLSCEQNLNHDAMYWYRQDPGQGLRLIYYSQIVNDFQKGDIAEGYSVSREKKESFPLTVTSAQKNPTAFYLCASTYSYGLGEKLFFGSGTQLSVL.

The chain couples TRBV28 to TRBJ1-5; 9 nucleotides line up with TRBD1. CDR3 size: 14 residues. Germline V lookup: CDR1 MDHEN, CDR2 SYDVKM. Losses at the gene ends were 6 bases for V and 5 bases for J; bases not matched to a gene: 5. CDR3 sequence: CASSKQGAHQPQHF. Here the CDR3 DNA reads TGTGCCAGCAGCAAACAGGGGGCGCATCAGCCCCAGCATTTT.